Described below is a single TCR beta chain sequence and its context. What it binds is not known. CDR1 and CDR2 (germline): GTSNPN, SVGIG (reference sequence). CDR3 length: 13 amino acids. Between the trimmed V and J ends, which lost 5 bases and 4 bases, there was a span of 12 bases. This specimen comes from a study of T cell responses to AZD1222 COVID-19 vaccine. Looking at the study overall: Second-dose groups at about 4 or about 12 weeks were pooled. General study findings and limits: Clonal diversity may have been underestimated, and the donors were mostly white British, with more females than males.

Profiled with immunoSEQ multiplex PCR; TCRdb holds only in-frame clones, not every one. The profile shows roughly 100,000 clones, 90% to 95% of them singletons. The sample was peripheral blood, taken on day 0 of AZD1222 vaccination. The gene calls are TRBV30 and TRBJ1-3, with D perhaps TRBD1 (5 bases). This TCR was recovered from an adult in good health. The CDR3 coding sequence is TGTGCCTGGGGGGGAGAGCCGGGAAACACCATATATTTT. Protein product: CAWGGEPGNTIYF. The full variable domain, rest sourced from reference TRBV30 and TRBJ1-3, is SQTIHQWPATLVQPVGSPLSLECTVEGTSNPNLYWYRQAAGRGLQLLFYSVGIGQISSEVPQNLSASRPQDRQFILSSKKLLLSDSGFYLCAWGGEPGNTIYFGEGSWLTVV.